This T cell receptor (beta chain) was profiled in a study of beta chain features in type 1 diabetes. The germline V and J ends were trimmed by 3 bases and 7 bases, with 14 bases remaining between them. Per germline, CDR1 MDHEN and CDR2 SYDVKM. There are 14 residues in the CDR3. This clone was seen more than once but under ten times. Its antigen is undetermined. All of the isolated RNA was reverse transcribed, so expressed TCRB transcripts were sequenced. Method: immunoSEQ multiplex PCR; TCRdb's copy keeps in-frame clones and lacks some. The top ten clones hold roughly 1% of a sample with nearly 350,000 clones, approximately 9.9% of them seen once. Findings and caveats of the study: Patients with Type 1 diabetes showed moderately but significantly shorter TCRB CDR3s in all four CD4+ subsets.

Purity exceeding 98% was reached by all sorted populations. Sequences were obtained from central memory CD4+ T cells from blood. The origin of this receptor is a man aged 30 to 39 with type 1 diabetes. The chain uses TRBV28 and TRBJ2-3, with unresolved D. The CDR3 loop reads CASSFKSKRNTQYF. The CDR3 coding sequence is TGTGCCAGCAGTTTCAAATCCAAAAGAAATACGCAGTATTTT.